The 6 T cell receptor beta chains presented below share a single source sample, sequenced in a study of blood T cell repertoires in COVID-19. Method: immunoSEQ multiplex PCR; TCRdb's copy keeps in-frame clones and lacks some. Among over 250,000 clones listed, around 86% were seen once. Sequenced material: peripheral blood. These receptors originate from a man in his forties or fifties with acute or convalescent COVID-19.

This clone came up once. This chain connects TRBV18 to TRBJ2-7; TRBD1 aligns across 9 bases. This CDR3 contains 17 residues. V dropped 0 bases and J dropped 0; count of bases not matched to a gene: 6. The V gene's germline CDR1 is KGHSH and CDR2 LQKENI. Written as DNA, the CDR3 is TGTGCCAGCTCACCACCGAACAGGGGGCGATCCTCCTACGAGCAGTACTTC. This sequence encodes CASSPPNRGRSSYEQYF.

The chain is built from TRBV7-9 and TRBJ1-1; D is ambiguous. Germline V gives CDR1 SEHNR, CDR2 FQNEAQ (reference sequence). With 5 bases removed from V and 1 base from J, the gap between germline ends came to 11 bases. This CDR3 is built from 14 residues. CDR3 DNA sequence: TGTGCCAGCAGCCTCGACATAAAGAACACTGAAGCTTTCTTT. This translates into CASSLDIKNTEAFF.

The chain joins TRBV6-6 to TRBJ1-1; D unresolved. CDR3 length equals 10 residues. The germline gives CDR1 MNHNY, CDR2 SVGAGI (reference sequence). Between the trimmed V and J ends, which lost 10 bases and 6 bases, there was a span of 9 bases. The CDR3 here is CATPKSEAFF. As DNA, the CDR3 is TGTGCCACCCCAAAATCTGAAGCTTTCTTT.

In DNA form, the CDR3 reads TGTGCCAGCAGCCCCGGAACAGGTTACAGCGCCGGGGAGCTGTTTTTT. It yields the protein CASSPGTGYSAGELFF. The chain links TRBV7-2 to TRBJ2-2; tentatively, D is TRBD1 (5 bases). Between the trimmed V and J ends, which lost 5 bases and 6 bases, there was a span of 19 bases. This CDR3 region has 16 residues. Germline V gene lookup returns CDR1 SGHTA and CDR2 FQGNSA.

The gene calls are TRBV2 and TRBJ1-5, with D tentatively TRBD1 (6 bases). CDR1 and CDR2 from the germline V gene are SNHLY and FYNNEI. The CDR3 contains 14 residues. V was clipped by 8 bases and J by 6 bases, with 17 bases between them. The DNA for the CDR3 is TGTGCCAGCGGCTACCGGGACACTTCTCAGCCCCAGCATTTT. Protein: CASGYRDTSQPQHF. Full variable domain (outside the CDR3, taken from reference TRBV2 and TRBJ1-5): EPEVTQTPSHQVTQMGQEVILRCVPISNHLYFYWYRQILGQKVEFLVSFYNNEISEKSEIFDDQFSVERPDGSNFTLKIRSTKLEDSAMYFCASGYRDTSQPQHFGDGTRLSIL.

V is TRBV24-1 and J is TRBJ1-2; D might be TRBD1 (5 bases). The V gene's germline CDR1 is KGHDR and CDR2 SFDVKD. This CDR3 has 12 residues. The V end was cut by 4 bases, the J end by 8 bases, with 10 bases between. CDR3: CATSEQGLGYTF. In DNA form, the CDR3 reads TGTGCCACCAGTGAGCAGGGTCTGGGCTACACCTTC.